This passage covers 30 T cell receptor beta chains from one sample sequenced in a study of cytomegalovirus exposure and HLA in healthy donors (dated by TCRdb to between 2016 and 2019). Libraries were constructed by the immunoSEQ multiplex PCR assay. TCRdb carries this immuneACCESS record with in-frame sequences only. Its versions omit some clonotypes, under half of them owing to an unresolved V gene in the studies checked, with the rest unexplained. The sample table shows about 360,000 clones, and more than 80% are seen once. Roughly 0.82% of the sample rests with the top ten. The specimen sequenced was PBMCs. These receptors all come from a woman between 18 and 30 years old in good health and CMV-seronegative.

The V gene is TRBV28, the J gene TRBJ1-4; D gene uncertain. The CDR3 is 16 residues long. V dropped 3 bases and J dropped 0 bases, with 11 bases sitting between them. Per germline, CDR1 MDHEN and CDR2 SYDVKM. The CDR3 reads CASSFKTGTTNEKLFF. The CDR3 region has the DNA TGTGCCAGCAGTTTCAAAACCGGGACAACTAATGAAAAACTGTTTTTT.

This chain links TRBV6-1 with TRBJ2-5; TRBD2 matches 15 bases. Germline-derived CDR1 and CDR2 are MNHNS and SASEGT. V was pared by 7 bases and J by 3 bases, with 3 bases of the junction left unmatched. The CDR3 loop spans 15 amino acids. In DNA, the CDR3 is TGTGCCAGCACCGGACTAGCGGGGGGGAAAGAGACCCAGTACTTC. Amino acid sequence: CASTGLAGGKETQYF.

J is TRBJ2-1 and V is TRBV11-3; 12 bases align to TRBD2. V lost 3 bases to trimming and J lost 9 bases; unmatched junction nucleotides: 6. The CDR3 loop spans 15 amino acids. The germline V gene encodes CDR1 SGHNT and CDR2 YENEEA. The CDR3 DNA follows: TGTGCCAGCAGCTTCCTAGCGGGAGGGTCAGGTGAGCAGTTCTTC. Translation: CASSFLAGGSGEQFF.

This chain joins TRBV28 and TRBJ1-1; 10 bases are shared with TRBD1. Germline V gene data show CDR1 as MDHEN and CDR2 as SYDVKM. The CDR3 length is 18 residues. V trimming: 3 bases; J trimming: 3 bases; junction bases outside the gene matches: 13. The CDR3 DNA sequence: TGTGCCAGCAGTTTTTGGACAGGGGGGAGTCGCTTTGACACTGAAGCTTTCTTT. Protein sequence: CASSFWTGGSRFDTEAFF. The whole variable domain, remainder taken from reference TRBV28 and TRBJ1-1, is DVKVTQSSRYLVKRTGEKVFLECVQDMDHENMFWYRQDPGLGLRLIYFSYDVKMKEKGDIPEGYSVSREKKERFSLILESASTNQTSMYLCASSFWTGGSRFDTEAFFGQGTRLTVV.

Worth noting for this clone: Different DNA sequences within this sample yield the same CDR3. V usage is TRBV6-5 and J usage is TRBJ2-7, with TRBD1 identical over 8 bases. CDR1 is MNHEY and CDR2 is SVGAGI in the germline V gene. With 5 bases clipped from V and 1 base from J, the junction kept 4 bases outside the gene matches. The CDR3 sequence is 14 residues long. In DNA form, the CDR3 reads TGTGCCAGCAGTCCAGGGACAGGATCCTACGAGCAGTACTTC. Encoded protein: CASSPGTGSYEQYF.

This chain uses TRBV28 with TRBJ1-5; possibly TRBD1 for D (5 bases). The CDR3 has 15 residues. Germline values: CDR1 MDHEN, CDR2 SYDVKM. V lost 1 base and J 2 bases, leaving 9 bases between the germline ends. The CDR3 region is CASSLSGGGNQPQHF. In nucleotides, the CDR3 is TGTGCCAGCAGTTTATCGGGAGGGGGCAATCAGCCCCAGCATTTT.

The sample holds one count of this clone. This chain connects TRBV11-2 to TRBJ1-1; perhaps TRBD1 as D (6 bases). Germline lookup yields CDR1 SGHAT and CDR2 FQNNGV. With 10 bases removed from V and 5 bases from J, the gap between germline ends came to 20 bases. The CDR3 runs 14 residues. CDR3 in DNA: TGTGCCACCTCACAGGGAACGAGGCTAACTGAAGCTTTCTTT. It yields the protein CATSQGTRLTEAFF.

This clone was counted between two and nine times. V is TRBV28 and J is TRBJ1-1; 7 nucleotides match TRBD1. The V gene's germline CDR1 is MDHEN and CDR2 SYDVKM. V was clipped by 5 bases and J by 11 bases; unmatched bases: 8. This CDR3 comprises 12 residues. CDR3 residues: CASSPLQGRAFF. In DNA, the CDR3 is TGTGCCAGCAGTCCTCTACAGGGGAGGGCTTTCTTT.

The chain joins TRBV4-2 to TRBJ2-7, with 8 positions matching TRBD1. Germline lookup yields CDR1 LGHNA and CDR2 YNFKEQ. Trimming at V came to 1 base and at J to 4 bases, leaving 6 bases not matched to a gene. This CDR3 comprises 15 residues. As DNA, the CDR3 is TGTGCCAGCAGCCAAGGCGGGACAGGAACTTACGAGCAGTACTTC. Translation: CASSQGGTGTYEQYF.

The chain combines TRBV11-2 with TRBJ2-5, with D hard to call. CDR3 length: 13 residues. CDR1 is SGHAT, CDR2 FQNNGV, per germline. V was clipped by 0 bases and J by 5 bases, with 7 bases between them. The CDR3 loop reads CASSLEAVETQYF. Here the CDR3 DNA reads TGTGCCAGCAGCTTAGAGGCCGTGGAGACCCAGTACTTC.

With respect to this clone: The same CDR3 arises from other DNA sequences in this sample as well. The V gene is TRBV27, the J gene TRBJ2-7, with a possible D match to TRBD2 (6 bases). Germline V CDR1 and CDR2: MNHEY, SMNVEV (reference sequence). The CDR3 has 14 residues. The V and J ends lost 3 bases and 1 base respectively, with 10 bases between them. Here the CDR3 DNA reads TGTGCCAGCAGTTTCGGGGGACCGTCCTACGAGCAGTACTTC. It encodes CASSFGGPSYEQYF.

The rearrangement links TRBV2 to TRBJ1-5; D gene uncertain. Germline V gene lookup returns CDR1 SNHLY and CDR2 FYNNEI. CDR3 length equals 15 residues. The V gene lost 5 bases and the J gene lost 3 bases, with 14 bases spanning the gap. The CDR3 loop is CASSLDTYLNQPQHF. CDR3 in DNA: TGTGCCAGCAGTTTAGACACCTACCTCAATCAGCCCCAGCATTTT.

The chain is built from TRBV2 and TRBJ2-2, with 9 bases that match TRBD1. The trim removed 6 bases at V and 5 bases at J, leaving 7 bases unmatched. Germline CDR1 is SNHLY and CDR2 is FYNNEI. The CDR3 loop spans 15 amino acids. The CDR3 spells CASRYGTGPTGELFF. In nucleotides, the CDR3 is TGTGCCAGCAGGTACGGGACAGGGCCGACCGGGGAGCTGTTTTTT.

The chain uses TRBV7-6 and TRBJ1-1, with a possible D match to TRBD1 (6 bases). V lost 6 bases and J lost 1, with 9 bases in between. This CDR3 comprises 13 residues. CDR1 is SGHVS, CDR2 FNYEAQ, per germline. The CDR3 DNA reads as TGTGCCAGCAGTACAGGGCGGAACACTGAAGCTTTCTTT. Encoded protein: CASSTGRNTEAFF.

The genes are TRBV27 and TRBJ2-1; no definite D call. The CDR3 loop spans 11 amino acids. Trimming removed 3 bases from V and 7 bases from J, with 4 bases in between. From germline, CDR1 is MNHEY and CDR2 SMNVEV (reference sequence). The DNA for the CDR3 is TGTGCCAGCAGTTTCACTAATGAGCAGTTCTTC. Its translation is CASSFTNEQFF.

About this clone itself: Other DNA variants within this sample encode the same CDR3. The chain joins TRBV30 to TRBJ2-5, with 10 bases matching TRBD1. The J segment lost 4 bases and the V segment lost 2 bases, leaving 4 bases of the junction unmatched. CDR1 is GTSNPN and CDR2 is SVGIG in the germline V gene (reference sequence). The CDR3 is made up of 14 amino acids. The CDR3 nucleotides are TGTGCCTGGAGTCCGGGACAGGGGAGAGAGACCCAGTACTTC. Translating it yields CAWSPGQGRETQYF. The full variable domain, its missing parts supplied by reference TRBV30 and TRBJ2-5, is SQTIHQWPATLVQPVGSPLSLECTVEGTSNPNLYWYRQAAGRGLQLLFYSVGIGQISSEVPQNLSASRPQDRQFILSSKKLLLSDSGFYLCAWSPGQGRETQYFGPGTRLLVL.

The chain links TRBV5-4 to TRBJ2-7; the D is unclear. Germline loops: CDR1 SGHNT, CDR2 YYREEE (reference sequence). This CDR3 region has 11 residues. Trimming left V 5 bases short and J 5 bases short, with 8 bases between. The CDR3 nucleotides read TGTGCCAGCAGGCGCGGTGACGAGCAGTACTTC. Amino acid sequence: CASRRGDEQYF.

The rearrangement joins TRBV2 to TRBJ2-2; 9 nucleotides agree with TRBD1. Trimming removed 5 bases from V and 6 bases from J; junction bases left unmatched: 13. Germline CDR1 reads SNHLY; CDR2 reads FYNNEI. The CDR3 consists of 17 residues. The CDR3 DNA reads TGTGCCAGCAGTCCCTCTCCCGACAGGGGGTATTCCGGGGAGCTGTTTTTT. Translated, it gives CASSPSPDRGYSGELFF.

The CDR3 DNA reads TGTGCCAGCAGCCCTAGGACAGGGGCCTATGGCTACACCTTC. Its protein product is CASSPRTGAYGYTF. The chain links TRBV7-8 to TRBJ1-2, with 9 bases lining up with TRBD1. The CDR3 spans 14 residues. V lost 5 bases, J lost 4 bases, and 5 bases stayed unmatched. CDR1 is SGHVS, CDR2 FQNEAQ, per germline.

The chain carries TRBV29-1 and TRBJ1-5; D gene uncertain. V was trimmed by 1 base and J by 7 bases, leaving 14 bases between them. The CDR3 has 14 residues. Germline CDR1 SQVTM, CDR2 ANQGSEA. The CDR3 loop reads CSVEGLPATQPQHF. The CDR3 nucleotides are TGCAGCGTTGAAGGTCTGCCAGCGACGCAGCCCCAGCATTTT.

This clone was recorded only once. The chain uses TRBV5-1 and TRBJ1-2; D ambiguous. The germline V gene has CDR1 SGHRS and CDR2 YFSETQ. This CDR3 has 14 residues. Trimming shortened V by 0 bases and J by 4 bases, and 10 bases separated the two germline ends. CDR3 protein: CASSLVTAIYGYTF. The CDR3 bases are TGCGCCAGCAGCTTGGTCACAGCCATCTATGGCTACACCTTC.

This sequence joins TRBV5-5 and TRBJ1-6, with 7 bases that match TRBD1. Germline V gene lookup returns CDR1 SGHKS and CDR2 YYEKEE (reference sequence). The CDR3 is 14 residues long. V lost 4 bases and J lost 10; bases outside the gene matches: 8. The CDR3 here is CASSPGQSRSPLHF. CDR3 sequence (DNA): TGTGCCAGCAGCCCGGGACAGTCGAGGTCACCCCTCCACTTT.

J is TRBJ1-2 and V is TRBV19; possibly TRBD1 for D (5 bases). Germline V gene sequence: CDR1 LNHDA, CDR2 SQIVND (reference sequence). The CDR3 runs to 15 residues. V lost 0 bases and J 4 bases, leaving 12 bases between the germline ends. The CDR3 protein is CASSIDKRQLYGYTF. The CDR3 nucleotides read TGTGCCAGTAGTATAGACAAGAGACAGCTCTATGGCTACACCTTC.

In its sample, this clone was seen once. The V call is TRBV21-1, the J call TRBJ1-2; the D segment call TRBD1 is taken from the table without a DNA check. TRBV21-1 is a recognized pseudogene. The CDR3 has 15 amino acids. The DNA of the CDR3 is TGTGCCAGCAGCAAAGGAACCCAGGTAAACTATGGCTACACCTTC. Residues: CASSKGTQVNYGYTF.

This sequence joins TRBV4-1 and TRBJ2-1; maybe TRBD2 (6 bases). This CDR3 has 15 residues. In germline, CDR1 is MGHRA, CDR2 YSYEKL. V lost 4 bases and J 6 bases, leaving 16 bases between the germline ends. CDR3 residues: CASSPRDSRPNEQFF. DNA of the CDR3: TGCGCCAGCAGCCCACGGGACTCTCGACCCAATGAGCAGTTCTTC.

The chain couples TRBV4-2 to TRBJ1-2, with a possible D match to TRBD1 (5 bases). V dropped 0 bases and J dropped 2 bases, with 10 bases sitting between them. The CDR3 covers 15 residues. Germline V gene data show CDR1 as LGHNA and CDR2 as YNFKEQ. CDR3 sequence reads: CASSQDGGVNYGYTF. The CDR3 DNA follows: TGTGCCAGCAGCCAAGACGGAGGGGTAAACTATGGCTACACCTTC.

V and J are TRBV4-2 and TRBJ1-4, with 8 bases aligning to TRBD1. Germline-derived CDR1 and CDR2 are LGHNA and YNFKEQ. V gave up 6 bases and J gave up 3 bases; unmatched junction bases: 6. There are 15 residues in the CDR3. The CDR3 reads CASSPGQGPNEKLFF. DNA of the CDR3: TGTGCCAGCAGTCCCGGACAGGGTCCTAATGAAAAACTGTTTTTT.

The CDR3 sequence is CASIHRVRDTEAFF. The CDR3 DNA sequence: TGTGCCAGCATCCACAGGGTACGGGACACTGAAGCTTTCTTT. The genes are TRBV2 and TRBJ1-1; D perhaps matches TRBD1 (6 bases). This CDR3 has 14 amino acids. Germline V gene lookup returns CDR1 SNHLY and CDR2 FYNNEI. The V end was cut by 7 bases, the J end by 3 bases, with 15 bases between.

This clone was detected only a few times. The chain carries TRBV6-1 and TRBJ1-2, with D perhaps matching TRBD1 (5 bases). The CDR3 runs to 12 residues. CDR1 MNHNS and CDR2 SASEGT come from the germline V gene. V lost 4 bases and J 7 bases, leaving 10 bases between the germline ends. CDR3 DNA sequence: TGTGCCAGCAGTGTCCAGGGAGGTGGCTACACCTTC. Protein sequence: CASSVQGGGYTF.

The J gene is TRBJ1-4, the V gene TRBV2, with D uncertain. Germline V CDR1 and CDR2: SNHLY, FYNNEI. This CDR3 spans 12 amino acids. The V and J ends lost 3 bases and 6 bases respectively, with 5 bases between them. The DNA of the CDR3 is TGTGCCAGCAGTGAGAGTGATGAAAAACTGTTTTTT. Protein: CASSESDEKLFF.